The rows below give T cell receptor beta chains drawn from one sample of a study of PD-1 blockade in mismatch repair-deficient tumors. Some clones are missing from TCRdb's copy, which holds only in-frame ones; the method was immunoSEQ multiplex PCR. The sample contains 60,000 to 70,000 clones, roughly 88% of which appear only once. The source material was peripheral blood, sampled 52 weeks after starting pembrolizumab. These receptors originate from an adult with mismatch repair-deficient cancer. Both conserved end residues are trimmed from each CDR3. D genes are given only for firm matches.

J	V	D	CDR3
TRBJ2-7	TRBV19	NA	ASSRVGSYEQY
TRBJ2-2	TRBV13	NA	ASSLAPANTGELF
TRBJ2-3	TRBV28	TRBD2	ASKKGGSLSDTQY
TRBJ1-1	TRBV30	NA	AWSVGSNTEAF
TRBJ2-1	TRBV29-1	NA	SVESGPKQF
TRBJ1-1	TRBV13	NA	ASSLQTAGEGNTEAF
TRBJ2-2	TRBV28	NA	ASRVARPSGELF
TRBJ2-2	TRBV10-3	TRBD2	AINPSGRTGELF
TRBJ1-2	TRBV7-9	TRBD1	ASSYPTGYNYGYT
TRBJ2-3	TRBV4-1	NA	ASSQARLRSTDTQY
TRBJ2-7	TRBV7-9	TRBD1	ASSLGQGEIFSYEQY
TRBJ1-1	TRBV21-1	NA	ASRQTFGLLGESQNTEAF
TRBJ1-4	TRBV6-5	NA	ASRQGPSTNEKLF
TRBJ2-1	TRBV7-2	NA	ASSLAHSPGRYEQF
TRBJ2-1	TRBV29-1	NA	SVDERAGHNEQF
TRBJ2-7	TRBV15	NA	ATSRDRFGEQY
TRBJ2-5	TRBV7-2	TRBD2	ASSLVVSGRWETQY
TRBJ2-1	TRBV11-2	NA	ASSLAGLAGHEQF
TRBJ1-5	TRBV6-1	NA	ASSAEQPQH
TRBJ2-1	TRBV4-1	NA	ASSQVGESEQF
TRBJ1-2	TRBV2	NA	ASPPKDAANYGYT
TRBJ2-2	TRBV12-5	TRBD2	ASGFLTSQPNTGELF
TRBJ2-1	TRBV6-6	NA	ASSYSFQNNEQF
TRBJ2-3	TRBV10-3	NA	AISEQERVLADTQY
TRBJ2-2	TRBV14	TRBD2	ASSQAVYSGIAGELF
TRBJ2-5	TRBV5-4	TRBD2	ASRGTSGSETQY
TRBJ1-5	TRBV30	NA	AWSSQGNQPQH
TRBJ1-2	TRBV30	NA	AWSFGPSYGYT
TRBJ2-6	TRBV7-3	TRBD2	ASSPLAGGPSGANVLT
TRBJ2-7	TRBV18	TRBD1	ASSPGQGAYEQY